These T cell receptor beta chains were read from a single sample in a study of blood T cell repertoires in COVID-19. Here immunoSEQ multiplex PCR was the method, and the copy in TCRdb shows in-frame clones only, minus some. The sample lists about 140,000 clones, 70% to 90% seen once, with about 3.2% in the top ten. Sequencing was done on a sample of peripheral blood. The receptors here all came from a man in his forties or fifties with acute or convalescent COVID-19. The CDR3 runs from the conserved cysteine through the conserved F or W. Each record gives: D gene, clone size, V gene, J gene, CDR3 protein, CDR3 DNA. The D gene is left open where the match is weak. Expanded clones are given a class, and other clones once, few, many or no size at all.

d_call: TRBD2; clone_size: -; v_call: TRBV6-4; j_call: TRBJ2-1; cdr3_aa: CASSEGGTSAPVNEQFF; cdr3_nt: TGTGCCAGCAGTGAAGGGGGGACTAGCGCGCCGGTCAATGAGCAGTTCTTC
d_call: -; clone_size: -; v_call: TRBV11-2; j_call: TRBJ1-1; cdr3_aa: CASSLEGMNTEAFF; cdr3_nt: TGTGCCAGCAGCTTGGAGGGTATGAACACTGAAGCTTTCTTT
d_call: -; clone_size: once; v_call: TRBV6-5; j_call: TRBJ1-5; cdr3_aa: CASSLGEDQPQHF; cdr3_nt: TGTGCCAGCAGTTTAGGGGAAGATCAGCCCCAGCATTTT
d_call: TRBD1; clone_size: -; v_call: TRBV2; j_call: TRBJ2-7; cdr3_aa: CASSEFIGQGAYEQYF; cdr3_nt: TGTGCCAGCAGTGAATTCATTGGACAGGGGGCCTACGAGCAGTACTTC
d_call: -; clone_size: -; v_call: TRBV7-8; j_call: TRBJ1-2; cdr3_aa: CASSPGIAQVYYGYTF; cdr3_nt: TGTGCCAGCAGCCCCGGTATTGCCCAGGTTTACTATGGCTACACCTTC
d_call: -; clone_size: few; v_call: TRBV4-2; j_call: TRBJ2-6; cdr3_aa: CASSQDKEGSFSGANVLTF; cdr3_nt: TGTGCCAGCAGCCAAGATAAGGAGGGCAGCTTCTCTGGGGCCAACGTCCTGACTTTC
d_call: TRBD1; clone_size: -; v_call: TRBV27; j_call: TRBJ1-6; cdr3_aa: CASSLRVPTGVGNNSPLHF; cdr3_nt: TGTGCCAGCAGCTTACGGGTACCGACAGGGGTAGGGAATAATTCACCCCTCCACTTT
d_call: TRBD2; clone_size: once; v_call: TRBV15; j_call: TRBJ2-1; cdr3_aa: CATSRDLGRAGEQFF; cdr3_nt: TGTGCCACCAGCAGAGATCTAGGGAGGGCAGGTGAGCAGTTCTTC
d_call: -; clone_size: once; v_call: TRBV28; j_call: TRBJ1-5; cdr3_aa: CASIQTVEDQPQHF; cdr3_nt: TGTGCCAGCATCCAGACAGTCGAGGATCAGCCCCAGCATTTT
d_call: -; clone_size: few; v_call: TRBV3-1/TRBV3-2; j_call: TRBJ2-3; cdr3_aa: CASSQYGTTSTDTQYF; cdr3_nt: TGTGCCAGCAGCCAGTACGGGACAACTAGCACAGATACGCAGTATTTT
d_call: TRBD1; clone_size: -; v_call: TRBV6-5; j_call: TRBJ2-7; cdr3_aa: CASSYSRPGQWYEQYF; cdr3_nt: TGTGCCAGCAGTTACTCGAGGCCGGGACAGTGGTACGAGCAGTACTTC
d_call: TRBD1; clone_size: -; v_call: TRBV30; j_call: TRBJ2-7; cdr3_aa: CAWSVGTGIPYEQYF; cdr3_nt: TGTGCCTGGAGTGTAGGGACAGGGATTCCCTACGAGCAGTACTTC
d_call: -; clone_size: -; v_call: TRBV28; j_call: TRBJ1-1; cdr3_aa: CASSSQGRTEAFF; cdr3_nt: TGTGCCAGCAGTTCCCAGGGTCGCACTGAAGCTTTCTTT
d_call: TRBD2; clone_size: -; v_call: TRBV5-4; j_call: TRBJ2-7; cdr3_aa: CASSLVVAGSYEQYF; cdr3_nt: TGTGCCAGCAGCTTGGTGGTAGCGGGATCCTACGAGCAGTACTTC
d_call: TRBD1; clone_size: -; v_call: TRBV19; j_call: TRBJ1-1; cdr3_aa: CASSVGTGKAFF; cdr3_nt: TGTGCCAGTAGTGTAGGGACAGGAAAAGCTTTCTTT
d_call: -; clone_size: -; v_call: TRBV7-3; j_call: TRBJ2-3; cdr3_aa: CASSPIGGSTDTQYF; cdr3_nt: TGTGCCAGCAGCCCGATCGGGGGTAGCACAGATACGCAGTATTTT
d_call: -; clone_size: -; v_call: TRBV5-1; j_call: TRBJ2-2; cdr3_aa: CASSLDRAGTGELFF; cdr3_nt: TGCGCCAGCAGCTTGGACAGAGCCGGCACCGGGGAGCTGTTTTTT
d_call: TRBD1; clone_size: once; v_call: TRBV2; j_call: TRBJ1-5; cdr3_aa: CASSRGTGSRNQPQHF; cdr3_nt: TGTGCCAGCAGTCGAGGGACAGGATCCCGCAATCAGCCCCAGCATTTT
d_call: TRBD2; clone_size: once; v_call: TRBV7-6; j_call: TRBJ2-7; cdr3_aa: CASSPLAGSPYEQYF; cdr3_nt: TGTGCCAGCAGCCCTCTAGCGGGGTCCCCCTACGAGCAGTACTTC
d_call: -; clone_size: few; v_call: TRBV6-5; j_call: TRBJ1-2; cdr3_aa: CASSPPRMLRYGYTF; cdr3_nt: TGTGCCAGCAGCCCCCCGAGGATGCTACGTTATGGCTACACCTTC
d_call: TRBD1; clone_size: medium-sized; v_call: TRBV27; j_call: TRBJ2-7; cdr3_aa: CASSPRTGSYEQYF; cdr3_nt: TGTGCCAGCAGTCCCCGGACAGGGTCCTACGAGCAGTACTTC
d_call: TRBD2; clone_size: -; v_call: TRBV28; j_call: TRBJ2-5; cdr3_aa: CVSGAVETQYF; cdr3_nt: TGTGTTAGCGGGGCGGTGGAGACCCAGTACTTC
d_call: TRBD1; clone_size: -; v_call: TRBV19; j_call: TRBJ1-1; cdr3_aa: CASTSDREFTEAFF; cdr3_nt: TGTGCCAGTACCTCGGACAGGGAATTCACTGAAGCTTTCTTT
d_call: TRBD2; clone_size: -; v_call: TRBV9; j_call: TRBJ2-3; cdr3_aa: CASSAGTSGTDTQYF; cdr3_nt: TGTGCCAGCAGCGCAGGGACTAGCGGCACAGATACGCAGTATTTT